The sequence of this T cell receptor (delta chain) was determined in a study of γδ T cells in repeated Plasmodium falciparum infection (dated by TCRdb to the early 2020s). Study-wide context: Malian children exposed to intense seasonal malaria transmission were enrolled in the natural-infection arm and compared with Australian children matched for age and gender. Four to six malaria-naive U.S. adults underwent four controlled human malaria infections by bites from P. falciparum NF54-infected Anopheles stephensi mosquitoes over about 600 days. Samples from controlled-infection subjects were taken at baseline, right before selected infections, and 21 days after each infection. Malian gammadelta TCR repertoires were analysed cross-sectionally in periods with no transmission and longitudinally across episodes of acute febrile malaria. The study examined how repeated Plasmodium falciparum infection shapes the human gammadelta T cell repertoire, using natural infection in Mali and controlled human malaria infection. Study-level results and caveats: Compared with Australian children, Malian children appeared to have Vdelta2-negative gammadelta TCR repertoires that were more clonally expanded, less diverse and less shared. The Malian cohort was drawn from a small rural village made up mostly of one ethnic group, which limits generalizability. Because the controlled-infection cohort was small, analysis of inter-individual variability in gammadelta T cell responses was limited. Waves of new clonotype selection in Vdelta2-negative, largely Vdelta1+, gammadelta TCR repertoires appeared to be driven by repeated controlled infections. Across time and infection, the Vgamma9/Vdelta2+ TCR repertoires showed a highly stable polyclonal makeup, with many TCRgamma sequences overlapping between individuals.

Taken from cysteine to phenylalanine, the CDR3 has 19 residues. The retained sequence is limited to the CDR3, 57 bases, with the frame set at the first base. The germline V gene gives CDR1 as GEAIGNYY and CDR2 as EKD. The receptor library was made with multiplex PCR. TCRdb records Illumina MiSeq as the sequencer. Both TCR gamma (TRG) and TCR delta (TRD) chains were sequenced from each sorted gammadelta T cell sample. The original pipeline was this. The repertoire analyses used clonotype tree plots, the accumulated frequency of the top 20 clonotypes, and diversity index (DI) and D75 metrics. TCRdb reprocessed the public data with the CATT caller; entries with the same nucleotide sequence were combined afterwards. TCRdb, rather than the study authors, made the V and J calls. For this sample the table gives about 89,000 delta-chain clones, of which under 1.5% were detected only once. Of the sample, around 8.1% is held by the ten largest clones.

For bulk TCR repertoire analysis, Vgamma9/Vdelta2+ and Vdelta2-negative gammadelta T cell populations were flow-sorted out of peripheral blood mononuclear cells. Remarks on this clone: Its antigen target is currently unknown. TCRdb pairs this DNA with a much larger clone's protein that differs at residue 3, likely a read error; the protein shown was translated from the DNA.

The chain is encoded by TRDV2 joined to TRDJ1; 12 bases in between match TRDD3. No J gene was available from TCRdb, and it was assigned here by a germline match of the DNA. The sequence derives from a pool of human donors (malaria-infected and uninfected, not separated). The material sequenced was gamma-delta T cells from blood. The nucleotide sequence reads TGTGCCCGTGACACCACTCCCGTACTGGGGGATACTGCCACCGATAAACTCATCTTT. This is translated as CARDTTPVLGDTATDKLIF.